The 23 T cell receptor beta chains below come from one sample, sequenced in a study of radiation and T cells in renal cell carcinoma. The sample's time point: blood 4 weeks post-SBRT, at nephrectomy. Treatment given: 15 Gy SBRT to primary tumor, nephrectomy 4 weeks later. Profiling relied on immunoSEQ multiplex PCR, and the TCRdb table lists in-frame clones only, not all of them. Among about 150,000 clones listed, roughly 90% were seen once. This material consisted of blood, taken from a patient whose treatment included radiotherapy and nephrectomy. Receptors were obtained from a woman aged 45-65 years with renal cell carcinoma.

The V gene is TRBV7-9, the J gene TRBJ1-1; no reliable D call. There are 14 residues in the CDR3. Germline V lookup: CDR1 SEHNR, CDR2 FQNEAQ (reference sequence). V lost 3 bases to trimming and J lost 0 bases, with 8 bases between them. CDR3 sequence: CASSFDVMNTEAFF. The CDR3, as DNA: TGTGCCAGCAGCTTTGACGTCATGAACACTGAAGCTTTCTTT.

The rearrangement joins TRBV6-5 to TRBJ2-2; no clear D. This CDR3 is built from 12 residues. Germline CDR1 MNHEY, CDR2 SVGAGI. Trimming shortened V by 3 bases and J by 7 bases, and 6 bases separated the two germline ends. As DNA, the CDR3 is TGTGCCAGCAGTTATTGGGACGGGGAGCTGTTTTTT. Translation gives CASSYWDGELFF.

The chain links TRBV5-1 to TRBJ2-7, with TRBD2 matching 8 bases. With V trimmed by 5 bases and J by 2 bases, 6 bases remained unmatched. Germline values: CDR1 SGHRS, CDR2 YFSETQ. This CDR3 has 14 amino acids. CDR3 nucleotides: TGCGCCAGCAGTTTTGCCGGGGGGGCCTACGAGCAGTACTTC. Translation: CASSFAGGAYEQYF.

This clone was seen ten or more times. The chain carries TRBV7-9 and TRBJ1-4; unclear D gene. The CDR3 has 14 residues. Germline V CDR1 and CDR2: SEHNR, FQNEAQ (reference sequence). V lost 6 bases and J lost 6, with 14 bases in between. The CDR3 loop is CASSPGRAHEKLFF. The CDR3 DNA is TGTGCCAGCAGTCCCGGGAGGGCTCATGAAAAACTGTTTTTT.

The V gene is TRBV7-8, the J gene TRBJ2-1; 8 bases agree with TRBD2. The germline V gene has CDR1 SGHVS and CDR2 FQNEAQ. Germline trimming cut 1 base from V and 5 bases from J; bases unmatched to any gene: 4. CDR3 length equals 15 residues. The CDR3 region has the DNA TGTGCCAGCAGCTTAGGAGGGCGGGGGGACAATGAGCAGTTCTTC. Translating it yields CASSLGGRGDNEQFF. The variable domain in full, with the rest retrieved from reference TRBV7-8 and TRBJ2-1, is GAGVSQSPRYKVAKRGQDVALRCDPISGHVSLFWYQQALGQGPEFLTYFQNEAQLDKSGLPSDRFFAERPEGSVSTLKIQRTQQEDSAVYLCASSLGGRGDNEQFFGPGTRLTVL.

The CDR3 reads CASRSNSPLHF. The DNA of the CDR3 is TGTGCCAGCAGATCGAATTCACCCCTCCACTTT. The chain is built from TRBV6-5 and TRBJ1-6; D is uncertain. The CDR3 totals 11 residues. V was clipped by 6 bases and J by 7 bases, with 4 bases between them. The germline CDR1 and CDR2 sequences are MNHEY and SVGAGI.

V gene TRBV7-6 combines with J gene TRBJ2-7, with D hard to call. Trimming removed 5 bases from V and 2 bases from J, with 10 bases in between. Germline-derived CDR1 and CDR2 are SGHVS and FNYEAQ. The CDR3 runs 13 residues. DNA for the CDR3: TGTGCCAGCAGCCTAGACCGTACCTACGAGCAGTACTTC. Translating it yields CASSLDRTYEQYF.

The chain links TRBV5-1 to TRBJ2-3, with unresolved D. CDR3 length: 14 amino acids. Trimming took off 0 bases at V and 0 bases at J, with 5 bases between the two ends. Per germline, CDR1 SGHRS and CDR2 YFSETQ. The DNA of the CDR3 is TGCGCCAGCAGCTTGGCGGACAGCACAGATACGCAGTATTTT. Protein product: CASSLADSTDTQYF.

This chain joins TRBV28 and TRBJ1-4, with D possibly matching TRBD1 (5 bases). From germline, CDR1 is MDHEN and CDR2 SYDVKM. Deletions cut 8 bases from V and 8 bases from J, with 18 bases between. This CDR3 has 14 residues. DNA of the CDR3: TGTGCCAGCCACCAAGGGGCGCGGCGGGAAAAACTGTTTTTT. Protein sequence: CASHQGARREKLFF.

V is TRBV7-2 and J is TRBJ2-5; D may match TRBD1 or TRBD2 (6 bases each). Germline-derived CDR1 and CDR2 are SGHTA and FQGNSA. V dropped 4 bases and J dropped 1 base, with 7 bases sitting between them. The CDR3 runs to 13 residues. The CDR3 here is CASSSGAQETQYF. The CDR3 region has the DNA TGTGCCAGCAGCTCGGGGGCCCAAGAGACCCAGTACTTC.

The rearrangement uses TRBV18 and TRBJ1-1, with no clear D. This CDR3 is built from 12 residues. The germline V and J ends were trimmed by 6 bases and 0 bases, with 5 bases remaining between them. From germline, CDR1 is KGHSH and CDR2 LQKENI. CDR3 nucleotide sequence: TGTGCCAGCTCGACTGTGAACACTGAAGCTTTCTTT. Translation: CASSTVNTEAFF.

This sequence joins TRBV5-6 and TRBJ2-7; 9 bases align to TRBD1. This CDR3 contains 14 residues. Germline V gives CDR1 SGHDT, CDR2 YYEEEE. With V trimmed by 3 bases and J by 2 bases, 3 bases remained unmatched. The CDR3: CASSSGTGPYEQYF. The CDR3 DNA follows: TGTGCCAGCAGCTCCGGGACAGGGCCCTACGAGCAGTACTTC.

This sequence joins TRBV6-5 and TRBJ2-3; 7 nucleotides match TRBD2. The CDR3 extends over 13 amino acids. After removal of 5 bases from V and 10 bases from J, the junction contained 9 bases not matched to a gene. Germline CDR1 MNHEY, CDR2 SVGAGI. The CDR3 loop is CASSTEPSGAQYF. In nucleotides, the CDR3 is TGTGCCAGCAGTACGGAGCCTAGCGGAGCGCAGTATTTT.

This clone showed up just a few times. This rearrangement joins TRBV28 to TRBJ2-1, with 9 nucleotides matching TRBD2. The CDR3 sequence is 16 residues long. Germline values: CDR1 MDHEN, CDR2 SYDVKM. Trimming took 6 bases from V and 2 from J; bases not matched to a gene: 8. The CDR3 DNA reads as TGTGCCAGCAGGGTCGCCGGGACTAGCACCTACAATGAGCAGTTCTTC. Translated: CASRVAGTSTYNEQFF.

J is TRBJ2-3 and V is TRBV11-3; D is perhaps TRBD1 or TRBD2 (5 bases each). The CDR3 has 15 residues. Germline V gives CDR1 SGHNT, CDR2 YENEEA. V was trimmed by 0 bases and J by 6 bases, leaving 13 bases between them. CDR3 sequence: CASSLDSGTSDTQYF. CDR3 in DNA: TGTGCCAGCAGCTTAGACTCCGGGACGTCCGATACGCAGTATTTT.

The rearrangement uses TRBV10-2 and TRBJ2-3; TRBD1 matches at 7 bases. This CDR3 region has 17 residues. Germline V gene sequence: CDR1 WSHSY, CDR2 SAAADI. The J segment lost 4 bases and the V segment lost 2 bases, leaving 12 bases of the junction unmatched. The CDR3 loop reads CASSEPQNRGLADTQYF. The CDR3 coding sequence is TGCGCCAGCAGTGAGCCACAAAACAGGGGTTTGGCAGATACGCAGTATTTT.

The DNA for the CDR3 is TGTGCCAGCAGCTTAGGGACTAGCGGGAGGGCGCATACGCAGTATTTT. It encodes CASSLGTSGRAHTQYF. The chain recombines TRBV11-2 with TRBJ2-3, with 15 bases aligning to TRBD2. Germline V gene data show CDR1 as SGHAT and CDR2 as FQNNGV. The CDR3 has 16 residues. With V trimmed by 1 base and J by 7 bases, 3 bases remained unmatched. Complete variable domain (other parts from reference TRBV11-2 and TRBJ2-3): EAGVAQSPRYKIIEKRQSVAFWCNPISGHATLYWYQQILGQGPKLLIQFQNNGVVDDSQLPKDRFSAERLKGVDSTLKIQPAKLEDSAVYLCASSLGTSGRAHTQYFGPGTRLTVL.

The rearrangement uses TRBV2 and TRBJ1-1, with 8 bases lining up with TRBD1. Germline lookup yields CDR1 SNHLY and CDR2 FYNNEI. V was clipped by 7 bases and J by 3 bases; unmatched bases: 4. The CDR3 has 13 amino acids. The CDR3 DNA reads TGTGCCAGCACCGGACAGGGCCACACTGAAGCTTTCTTT. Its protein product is CASTGQGHTEAFF. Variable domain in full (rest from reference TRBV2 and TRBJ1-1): EPEVTQTPSHQVTQMGQEVILRCVPISNHLYFYWYRQILGQKVEFLVSFYNNEISEKSEIFDDQFSVERPDGSNFTLKIRSTKLEDSAMYFCASTGQGHTEAFFGQGTRLTVV.

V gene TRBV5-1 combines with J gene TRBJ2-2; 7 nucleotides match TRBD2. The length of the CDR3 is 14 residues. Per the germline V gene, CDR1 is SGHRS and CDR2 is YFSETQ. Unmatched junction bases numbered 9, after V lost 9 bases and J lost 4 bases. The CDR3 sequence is CATSLTGGTGELFF. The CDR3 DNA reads TGCGCCACCTCTCTAACGGGAGGCACCGGGGAGCTGTTTTTT.

CDR3 residues: CASSLETGEQFF. CDR3 DNA sequence: TGTGCCAGCAGCTTAGAAACGGGTGAGCAGTTCTTC. The chain is built from TRBV7-2 and TRBJ2-1, with unresolved D. CDR3 length: 12 amino acids. The germline V gene encodes CDR1 SGHTA and CDR2 FQGNSA. Deletions cut 1 base from V and 9 bases from J, with 7 bases between.

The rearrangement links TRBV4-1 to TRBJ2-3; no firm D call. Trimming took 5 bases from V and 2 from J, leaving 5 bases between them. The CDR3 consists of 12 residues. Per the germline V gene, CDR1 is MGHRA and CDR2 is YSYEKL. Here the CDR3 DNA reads TGCGCCAGCAGCAAGGACACAGATACGCAGTATTTT. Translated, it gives CASSKDTDTQYF.

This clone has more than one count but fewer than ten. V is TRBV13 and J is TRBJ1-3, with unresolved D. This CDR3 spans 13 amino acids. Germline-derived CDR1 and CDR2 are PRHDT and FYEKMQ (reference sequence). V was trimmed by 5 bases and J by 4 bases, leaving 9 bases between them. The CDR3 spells CASSLNTGNTIYF. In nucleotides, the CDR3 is TGTGCCAGCAGCCTGAACACCGGAAACACCATATATTTT.

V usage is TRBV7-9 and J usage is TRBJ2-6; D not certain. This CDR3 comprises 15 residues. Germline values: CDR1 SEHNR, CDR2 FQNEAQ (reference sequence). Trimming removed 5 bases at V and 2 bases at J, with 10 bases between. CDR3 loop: CASSIQPPGANVLTF. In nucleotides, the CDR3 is TGTGCCAGCAGCATACAACCCCCTGGGGCCAACGTCCTGACTTTC.